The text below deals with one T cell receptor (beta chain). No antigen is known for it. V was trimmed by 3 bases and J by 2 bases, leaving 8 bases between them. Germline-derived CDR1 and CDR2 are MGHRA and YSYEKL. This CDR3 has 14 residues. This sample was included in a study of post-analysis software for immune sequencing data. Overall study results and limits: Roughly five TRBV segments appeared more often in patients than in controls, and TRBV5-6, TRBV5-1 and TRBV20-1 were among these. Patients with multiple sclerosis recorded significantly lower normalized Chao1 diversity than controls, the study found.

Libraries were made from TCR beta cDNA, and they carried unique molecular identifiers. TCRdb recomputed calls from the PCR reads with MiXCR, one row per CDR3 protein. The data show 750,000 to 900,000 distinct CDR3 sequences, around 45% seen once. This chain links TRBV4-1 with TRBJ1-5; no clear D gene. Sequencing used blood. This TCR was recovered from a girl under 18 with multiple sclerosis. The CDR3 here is CASSQGVGNQPQHF. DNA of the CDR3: TGCGCCAGCAGCCAGGGAGTGGGCAATCAGCCCCAGCATTTT.